Shown below are 16 T cell receptor beta chains from a single sample sequenced in a study of shared clonotypes between healthy human individuals. Profiling relied on immunoSEQ multiplex PCR, and the TCRdb table lists in-frame clones only, not all of them. The data show about 2.5 million clones, roughly 92% seen once. Specimen: naive CD4+ T cells from PBMCs. Subset given: CD45RA+ positively selected. The receptors were gathered from a man in his late teens or twenties in good health. Some clones in this sample may be carry-over from other donors' samples.

Regarding this clone: The same CDR3 is also encoded by other DNA sequences in this sample. The rearrangement links TRBV7-2 to TRBJ2-7; 7 bases fit TRBD2. The CDR3 sequence is 15 residues long. The V gene end was trimmed by 0 bases and the J gene end by 0 bases; junction bases not matched to a gene: 2. Germline-derived CDR1 and CDR2 are SGHTA and FQGNSA. CDR3 residues: CASSLAAGASYEQYF. CDR3 nucleotides: TGTGCCAGCAGCTTAGCTGCGGGAGCCTCCTACGAGCAGTACTTC.

Of note for this clone: The CDR3 does not close with the conserved phenylalanine or tryptophan, likely indicating a read error. V usage is TRBV10-3 and J usage is TRBJ1-2; tentatively, D is TRBD1 (6 bases). Germline V lookup: CDR1 ENHRY, CDR2 SYGVKD. The CDR3 loop spans 15 amino acids. Between the trimmed V and J ends, which lost 7 bases and 5 bases, there was a span of 20 bases. CDR3 DNA: TGTGCCATCACCTCCGGACAGACCGGATCGTATGGCTACACCCTC. Translation gives CAITSGQTGSYGYTL.

V and J are TRBV10-3 and TRBJ2-7; 8 bases agree with TRBD1. Germline values: CDR1 ENHRY, CDR2 SYGVKD. This CDR3 region has 16 residues. Trimming cost V 4 bases and J 0 bases; bases outside gene matches: 8. The CDR3 spells CAISGSQGAASYEQYF. Here the CDR3 DNA reads TGTGCCATCAGTGGTTCCCAGGGGGCAGCCTCCTACGAGCAGTACTTC.

This chain links TRBV28 with TRBJ1-1; 8 nucleotides match TRBD1. CDR1 and CDR2 from the germline V gene are MDHEN and SYDVKM. The junction had 14 bases not matched to a gene; V was cut back by 5 bases and J by 6 bases. The CDR3 totals 16 residues. CDR3 coding DNA: TGTGCCAGCAGTGACGGGACAGGCCCGCGGGGGGCTGAAGCTTTCTTT. As protein: CASSDGTGPRGAEAFF.

The chain employs TRBV4-3 and TRBJ1-1, with D possibly being TRBD1 (5 bases). The CDR3 is 15 residues long. Between the trimmed V and J ends, which lost 0 bases and 8 bases, there was a span of 16 bases. Germline CDR1 reads LGHNA; CDR2 reads YSLEER. The CDR3 sequence is CASSQEGGLWGEAFF. The CDR3 region has the DNA TGCGCCAGCAGCCAAGAAGGCGGGCTTTGGGGCGAAGCTTTCTTT.

This chain joins TRBV6-1 and TRBJ2-4; no clear D gene. V was trimmed by 3 bases and J by 5 bases, leaving 14 bases between them. This CDR3 region has 15 residues. Germline V gene lookup returns CDR1 MNHNS and CDR2 SASEGT. CDR3 DNA: TGTGCCAGCAGTGACTCCCCCGCGCGACAAAACATTCAGTACTTC. Translation gives CASSDSPARQNIQYF.

In this sample, this clone turned up once. J is TRBJ2-7 and V is TRBV6-6, with D maybe TRBD1 (6 bases). V lost 1 base and J lost 0, with 10 bases in between. Germline assignment: CDR1 MNHNY and CDR2 SVGAGI (reference sequence). The CDR3 has 15 amino acids. Here the CDR3 DNA reads TGTGCCAGCAGTTACTTAGGACAGAGCTCCTACGAGCAGTACTTC. Encoded protein: CASSYLGQSSYEQYF.

The rearrangement uses TRBV4-1 and TRBJ1-2; D call uncertain. The V gene lost 3 bases and the J gene lost 8 bases, with 22 bases spanning the gap. Germline V gene lookup returns CDR1 MGHRA and CDR2 YSYEKL. The CDR3 consists of 16 residues. The CDR3 loop reads CASSHDPRPSTGGYTF. In DNA form, the CDR3 reads TGCGCCAGCAGCCATGATCCCCGGCCCTCAACTGGGGGCTACACCTTC.

As for this clone: The same CDR3 also results from other DNA sequences found in this sample. This rearrangement joins TRBV28 to TRBJ1-5, with 10 nucleotides matching TRBD1. Unmatched junction bases numbered 2, after V lost 2 bases and J lost 7 bases. From germline, CDR1 is MDHEN and CDR2 SYDVKM. This CDR3 contains 14 residues. CDR3 sequence reads: CASSLGTGDQPQHF. The CDR3 nucleotides are TGTGCCAGCAGTTTAGGGACAGGGGACCAGCCCCAGCATTTT.

The gene calls are TRBV5-6 and TRBJ2-3, with 8 bases identical to TRBD1. The V gene end was trimmed by 0 bases and the J gene end by 0 bases; junction bases not matched to a gene: 3. There are 16 residues in the CDR3. CDR1 and CDR2 (germline): SGHDT, YYEEEE. CDR3 in DNA: TGTGCCAGCAGCTTGGTGACAGGGGCCAGCACAGATACGCAGTATTTT. Amino acids: CASSLVTGASTDTQYF.

This rearrangement joins TRBV19 to TRBJ2-6, with D possibly being TRBD2 (5 bases). In germline, CDR1 is LNHDA, CDR2 SQIVND (reference sequence). V lost 3 bases and J 4 bases, leaving 13 bases between the germline ends. The CDR3 contains 16 residues. Here the CDR3 reads CASSMDSTAGANVLTF. As DNA, the CDR3 is TGTGCCAGTAGTATGGACTCCACGGCCGGGGCCAACGTCCTGACTTTC.

This chain connects TRBV28 to TRBJ1-2, with TRBD1 identical over 7 bases. Trimming cost V 5 bases and J 4 bases; bases outside gene matches: 10. This CDR3 spans 15 amino acids. Germline V gene lookup returns CDR1 MDHEN and CDR2 SYDVKM. Here the CDR3 reads CASSPGTESSYGYTF. The CDR3 coding sequence is TGTGCCAGCAGTCCCGGGACAGAGAGTTCCTATGGCTACACCTTC.

In this sample, this clone turned up once. The chain uses TRBV6-6 and TRBJ2-1, with 7 nucleotides matching TRBD1. Trimming at V came to 6 bases and at J to 8 bases, leaving 4 bases not matched to a gene. This CDR3 is built from 12 residues. Per germline, CDR1 MNHNY and CDR2 SVGAGI (reference sequence). The CDR3 sequence: CASRAGGHEQFF. DNA for the CDR3: TGTGCCAGCAGGGCAGGGGGACATGAGCAGTTCTTC.

This chain links TRBV29-1 with TRBJ2-2, with TRBD2 matching 7 bases. The CDR3 sequence is 13 residues long. Losses at the gene ends were 6 bases for V and 4 bases for J; bases not matched to a gene: 5. From germline, CDR1 is SQVTM and CDR2 ANQGSEA. CDR3 sequence: CSVFGLVTGELFF. The CDR3 DNA reads TGCAGCGTATTCGGACTAGTCACCGGGGAGCTGTTTTTT.

In regard to this clone: Other DNA sequences in this specimen translate into the identical CDR3. V usage is TRBV29-1 and J usage is TRBJ2-7; 7 bases line up with TRBD2. CDR1 and CDR2 (germline): SQVTM, ANQGSEA. CDR3 length: 13 amino acids. V gave up 6 bases and J gave up 0 bases; unmatched junction bases: 5. The DNA for the CDR3 is TGCAGCGTACGGGGGAGGGTCTCCTACGAGCAGTACTTC. Amino acid sequence: CSVRGRVSYEQYF.

The rearrangement uses TRBV7-9 and TRBJ2-5, with a tentative D call TRBD2 (7 bases). V dropped 0 bases and J dropped 7 bases, with 15 bases sitting between them. Per germline, CDR1 SEHNR and CDR2 FQNEAQ (reference sequence). The CDR3 loop spans 15 amino acids. The CDR3 bases are TGTGCCAGCAGCTTAGCGGTCGGGGGGCAGGGGACCCAGTACTTC. It specifies CASSLAVGGQGTQYF.